Below, 12 T cell receptor beta chains from the same sample are listed, as sequenced in a study of CD8+ T cells in alopecia areata. The authors extracted RNA and reverse transcribed it into cDNA as the sequencing template. The table came from immunoSEQ multiplex PCR; TCRdb's copy has only in-frame clones and leaves some out. The table lists a few hundred thousand clones, 67% of them singletons, with around 1.2% in the top ten. The sample consisted of CD4+ T cells sorted from blood, taken at week 0. The origin of the receptors is a human donor with alopecia areata.

The chain links TRBV29-1 to TRBJ1-6, with D possibly being TRBD1 (5 bases). In germline, CDR1 is SQVTM, CDR2 ANQGSEA. The CDR3 is 14 amino acids. V lost 5 bases and J 6 bases, leaving 14 bases between the germline ends. Here the CDR3 DNA reads TGCAGCGTTCGGATGGACACCATTAATTCACCCCTCCACTTT. Protein: CSVRMDTINSPLHF.

Only a few counts were recorded for this clone. This chain links TRBV29-1 with TRBJ1-1; D uncertain. Between the trimmed V and J ends, which lost 8 bases and 5 bases, there was a span of 9 bases. The CDR3 spans 10 residues. Looked up from germline, CDR1 is SQVTM and CDR2 is ANQGSEA. In DNA form, the CDR3 reads TGCAGCACCCGAGGTACTGAAGCTTTCTTT. It specifies CSTRGTEAFF.

This sequence joins TRBV6-6 and TRBJ2-2, with 9 bases matching TRBD2. V shed 5 bases and J 5 bases; nucleotides not matched to a gene: 6. Looked up from germline, CDR1 is MNHNY and CDR2 is SVGAGI (reference sequence). The CDR3 covers 15 residues. The CDR3 region is CASSTSGPLTGELFF. CDR3 DNA: TGTGCCAGCAGTACTAGCGGGCCCCTAACCGGGGAGCTGTTTTTT.

The genes are TRBV30 and TRBJ2-6; possible D gene TRBD1, 6 bases. The CDR3 totals 15 residues. Deletions cut 5 bases from V and 0 bases from J, with 11 bases between. Germline CDR1 GTSNPN, CDR2 SVGIG (reference sequence). The CDR3 DNA reads as TGTGCCTGGGATAACAGGGCCTCTGGGGCCAACGTCCTGACTTTC. This translates into CAWDNRASGANVLTF. The full variable domain, with the rest looked up from reference TRBV30 and TRBJ2-6, is SQTIHQWPATLVQPVGSPLSLECTVEGTSNPNLYWYRQAAGRGLQLLFYSVGIGQISSEVPQNLSASRPQDRQFILSSKKLLLSDSGFYLCAWDNRASGANVLTFGAGSRLTVL.

The chain employs TRBV29-1 and TRBJ2-3, with 12 positions matching TRBD2. Germline assignment: CDR1 SQVTM and CDR2 ANQGSEA. With V trimmed by 1 base and J by 1 base, 0 bases remained unmatched. The CDR3 is made up of 15 amino acids. CDR3 in DNA: TGCAGCGTTGAAGGGACTAGCGGGGGCACAGATACGCAGTATTTT. It specifies CSVEGTSGGTDTQYF.

This rearrangement joins TRBV30 to TRBJ2-4; weak D call: TRBD2 (5 bases). The germline CDR1 and CDR2 sequences are GTSNPN and SVGIG (reference sequence). V was clipped by 0 bases and J by 2 bases, with 11 bases between them. The CDR3 contains 15 residues. The CDR3 DNA sequence: TGTGCCTGGAGTGTATTAGAGGGTCCCAAAAACATTCAGTACTTC. Protein: CAWSVLEGPKNIQYF.

The V and J genes are TRBV5-1 and TRBJ1-1; 8 bases are shared with TRBD1. CDR1 and CDR2 (germline): SGHRS, YFSETQ. J lost 4 bases, V lost 2 bases, and 4 bases had no gene match. The CDR3 sequence is 14 residues long. CDR3 in amino acids: CASSFVTGGTEAFF. CDR3 coding DNA: TGCGCCAGCAGCTTTGTAACAGGGGGCACTGAAGCTTTCTTT.

This chain joins TRBV18 and TRBJ2-5; D is unresolved. CDR3 size: 15 residues. V was pared by 1 base and J by 3 bases, with 12 bases between. CDR1 is KGHSH, CDR2 LQKENI, per germline. For the CDR3, the DNA is TGTGCCAGCTCACCACTCGGAGACGGAAAAGAGACCCAGTACTTC. This translates into CASSPLGDGKETQYF.

Remarks on this clone: At the DNA level, this CDR3 is encoded by other sequences in the same sample as well. V usage is TRBV29-1 and J usage is TRBJ2-1; D is unresolved. Germline CDR1 is SQVTM and CDR2 is ANQGSEA. V lost 7 bases and J 4 bases, leaving 5 bases between the germline ends. This CDR3 spans 10 amino acids. The CDR3 protein is CSATYNEQFF. Here the CDR3 DNA reads TGCAGCGCTACTTACAATGAGCAGTTCTTC.

J is TRBJ2-7 and V is TRBV7-3; D is uncertain. CDR1 and CDR2 from the germline V gene are SGHTA and FQGTGA. Trimming took 3 bases from V and 2 from J, leaving 11 bases between them. There are 14 residues in the CDR3. The CDR3 nucleotides are TGTGCCAGCAGCTTCTCCCCAGGTCCCTACGAGCAGTACTTC. This codes for CASSFSPGPYEQYF.

The V call is TRBV5-1, the J call TRBJ1-5, with a weak D call TRBD1 (5 bases). The CDR3 covers 14 residues. Between the trimmed V and J ends, which lost 0 bases and 4 bases, there was a span of 8 bases. Germline CDR1 SGHRS, CDR2 YFSETQ. The CDR3 coding sequence is TGCGCCAGCAGCTTGGAGGCAGGGAATCAGCCCCAGCATTTT. Amino acid sequence: CASSLEAGNQPQHF.

This rearrangement joins TRBV7-2 to TRBJ2-5; the match to TRBD2 covers 10 bases. The V gene end was trimmed by 1 base and the J gene end by 7 bases; junction bases not matched to a gene: 12. Germline V gene sequence: CDR1 SGHTA, CDR2 FQGNSA. The CDR3 contains 17 residues. The CDR3 spells CASSLVPSGGLRGTQYF. The CDR3 DNA is TGTGCCAGCAGCTTAGTCCCTAGCGGGGGCTTGAGGGGGACCCAGTACTTC.